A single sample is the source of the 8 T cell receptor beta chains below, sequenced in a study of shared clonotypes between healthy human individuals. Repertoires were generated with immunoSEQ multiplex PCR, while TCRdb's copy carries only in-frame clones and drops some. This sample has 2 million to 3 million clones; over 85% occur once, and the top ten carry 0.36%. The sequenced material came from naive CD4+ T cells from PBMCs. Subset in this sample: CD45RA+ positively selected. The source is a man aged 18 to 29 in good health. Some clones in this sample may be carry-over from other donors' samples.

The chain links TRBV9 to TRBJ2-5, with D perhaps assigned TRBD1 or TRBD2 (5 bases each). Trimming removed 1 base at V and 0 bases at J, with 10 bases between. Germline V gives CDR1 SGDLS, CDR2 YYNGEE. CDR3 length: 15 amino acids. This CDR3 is CASSVLGTDQETQYF. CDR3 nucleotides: TGTGCCAGCAGCGTACTCGGGACCGACCAAGAGACCCAGTACTTC.

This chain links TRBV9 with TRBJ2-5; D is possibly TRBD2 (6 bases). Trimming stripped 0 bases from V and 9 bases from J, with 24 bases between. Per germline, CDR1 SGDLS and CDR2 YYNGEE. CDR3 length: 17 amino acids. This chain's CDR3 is CASSVGGDTAITTAQYF. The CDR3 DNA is TGTGCCAGCAGCGTAGGGGGGGATACGGCGATCACCACGGCCCAGTACTTC. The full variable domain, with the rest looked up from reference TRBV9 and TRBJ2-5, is DSGVTQTPKHLITATGQRVTLRCSPRSGDLSVYWYQQSLDQGLQFLIQYYNGEERAKGNILERFSAQQFPDLHSELNLSSLELGDSALYFCASSVGGDTAITTAQYFGPGTRLLVL.

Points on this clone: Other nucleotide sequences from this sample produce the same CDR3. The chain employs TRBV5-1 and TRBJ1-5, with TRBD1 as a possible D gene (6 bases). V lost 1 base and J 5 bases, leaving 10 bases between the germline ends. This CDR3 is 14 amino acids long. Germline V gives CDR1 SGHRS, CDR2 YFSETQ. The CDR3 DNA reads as TGCGCCAGCAGCTTGACAGGGCCGGATCAGCCCCAGCATTTT. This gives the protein CASSLTGPDQPQHF. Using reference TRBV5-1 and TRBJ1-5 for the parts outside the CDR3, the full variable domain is KAGVTQTPRYLIKTRGQQVTLSCSPISGHRSVSWYQQTPGQGLQFLFEYFSETQRNKGNFPGRFSGRQFSNSRSEMNVSTLELGDSALYLCASSLTGPDQPQHFGDGTRLSIL.

The CDR3, as DNA: TGTGCCAGAAGCTTGGGTGGGACCCAGTACTTC. Protein sequence: CARSLGGTQYF. The chain couples TRBV5-3 to TRBJ2-5; D not resolved. TRBV5-3 is reported as an ORF; its role is uncertain. V shed 0 bases and J shed 7 bases, with 4 bases lying between them. The CDR3 length is 11 residues.

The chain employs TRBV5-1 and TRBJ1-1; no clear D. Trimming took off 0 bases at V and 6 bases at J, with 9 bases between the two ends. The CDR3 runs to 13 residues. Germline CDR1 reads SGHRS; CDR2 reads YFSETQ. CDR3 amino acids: CASSLVGIPEAFF. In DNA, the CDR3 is TGCGCCAGCAGCTTGGTGGGTATCCCTGAAGCTTTCTTT.

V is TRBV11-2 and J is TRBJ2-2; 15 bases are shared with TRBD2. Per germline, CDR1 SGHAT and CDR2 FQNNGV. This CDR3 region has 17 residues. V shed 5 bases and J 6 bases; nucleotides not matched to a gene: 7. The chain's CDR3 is CASSRGLAGGYAGELFF. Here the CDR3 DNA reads TGTGCCAGCAGCCGCGGACTAGCGGGAGGGTACGCCGGGGAGCTGTTTTTT.

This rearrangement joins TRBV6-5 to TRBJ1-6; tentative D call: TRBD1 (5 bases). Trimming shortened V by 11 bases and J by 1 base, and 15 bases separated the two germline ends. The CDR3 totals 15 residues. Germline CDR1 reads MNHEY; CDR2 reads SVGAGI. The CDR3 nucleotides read TGTGCCGTCTCCCGACGGGGGTCCTATAATTCACCCCTCCACTTT. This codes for CAVSRRGSYNSPLHF.

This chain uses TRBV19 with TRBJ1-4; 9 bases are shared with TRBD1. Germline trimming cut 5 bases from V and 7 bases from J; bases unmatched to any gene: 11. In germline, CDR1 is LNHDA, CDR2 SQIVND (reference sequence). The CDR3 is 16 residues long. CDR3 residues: CASSPAPGQGVEKLFF. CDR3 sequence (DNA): TGTGCCAGTAGTCCCGCTCCGGGACAGGGTGTTGAAAAACTGTTTTTT.